This entry describes one TCR beta chain. This entry is derived from a study of monozygotic twins with inflammatory bowel disease. Germline V gives CDR1 DFQATT, CDR2 SNEGSKA (reference sequence). The CDR3 spans 13 residues. TCRdb reworked the 5' RACE reads into one entry per CDR3 protein, no DNA. This table lists about 380,000 distinct CDR3 sequences. This chain uses TRBV20-1 with TRBJ1-1. Source material: blood. The TCR comes from a human donor with ulcerative colitis or Crohn's disease, or a healthy co-twin of an affected twin (not recorded which). CDR3: CSARNELGTEAFF.